The following is a T cell receptor (beta chain) sequence with its context. The target antigen is unknown. The sample comes from a study of T cell repertoires in cytomegalovirus infection. On the study more broadly: Selected CMV epitopes included recently identified HLA-C-restricted ones as well as well-studied HLA-B-restricted ones. An indication of both CMV infection and matching HLA type came from public TCR beta signatures. General study findings and limits: Across the ex vivo response, the dominant clonotypes were HLA-C-restricted CMV-specific TCR beta clonotypes. Summed frequency of shared TCR beta families picked out CMV carriers who also had the relevant HLA.

TCRdb reprocessed the reads with MiXCR, giving one entry per CDR3 protein. The sample includes 450,000 to 550,000 distinct CDR3 sequences, roughly 42% of them seen just once. V lost 0 bases, J lost 4 bases, and 6 bases stayed unmatched. In germline, CDR1 is KGHDR, CDR2 SFDVKD. This CDR3 contains 16 residues. The V gene is TRBV24-1, the J gene TRBJ2-3; 7 bases are shared with TRBD1. This specimen consisted of cultured PBMCs, obtained from culture after CMV antigen stimulation. The receptor was derived from a human donor in good health (CMV status not recorded). Some clones in this sample may be carry-over from other donors' samples. The CDR3 DNA follows: TGTGCCACCAGTGATTTGACAGGCCAGGGGGCAGATACGCAGTATTTT. Translating gives CATSDLTGQGADTQYF.